These 3 T cell receptor beta chains were sequenced from one sample in a study of blood T cell repertoires in COVID-19 (dated by TCRdb to between 2020 and 2021). Library creation used the immunoSEQ multiplex PCR assay. TCRdb's version of the immuneACCESS table is confined to in-frame rearrangements and falls short of the full clone set. An unresolved V gene accounts for under half of the shortfall where checked; the remainder is of unknown origin. Here the sample has some 320,000 clones; over 75% occur a single time. Approximately 7.8% of the sample is held by the ten biggest clonotypes. The sequencing sample was made of peripheral blood. These receptors were taken from a woman aged 45-60 years who had recovered from COVID-19.

The chain carries TRBV30 and TRBJ2-6, with 8 bases aligning to TRBD1. This CDR3 region has 14 residues. Per the germline V gene, CDR1 is GTSNPN and CDR2 is SVGIG (reference sequence). V shed 8 bases, J shed 3 bases, and the junction held 6 bases outside the gene matches. For the CDR3, the DNA is TGTGCCACGCCGGACAGGGATGGGGCCAACGTCCTGACTTTC. Translating it yields CATPDRDGANVLTF.

V usage is TRBV7-2 and J usage is TRBJ1-5; D might be TRBD1 (5 bases). Germline CDR1 and CDR2: SGHTA and FQGNSA. Between the trimmed V and J ends, which lost 4 bases and 7 bases, there was a span of 17 bases. The CDR3 has 15 residues. The CDR3 is CASSSQTGRRQPQHF. The CDR3 DNA sequence: TGTGCCAGCAGCTCCCAAACAGGTCGCAGGCAGCCCCAGCATTTT.

The rearrangement joins TRBV5-4 to TRBJ2-3, with TRBD1 identical over 9 bases. The V gene end was trimmed by 4 bases and the J gene end by 6 bases; junction bases not matched to a gene: 9. The CDR3 runs to 15 residues. In germline, CDR1 is SGHNT, CDR2 YYREEE (reference sequence). The CDR3 protein is CASSEDRGSADTQYF. CDR3 DNA sequence: TGTGCCAGCAGCGAGGACAGGGGAAGTGCCGATACGCAGTATTTT. The entire variable domain, with the rest obtained from reference TRBV5-4 and TRBJ2-3, is as follows: ETGVTQSPTHLIKTRGQQVTLRCSSQSGHNTVSWYQQALGQGPQFIFQYYREEENGRGNFPPRFSGLQFPNYSSELNVNALELDDSALYLCASSEDRGSADTQYFGPGTRLTVL.